The 25 T cell receptor beta chains presented below share a single source sample, sequenced in a study of CD8+ T cells in alopecia areata. Treatment denoted: oral pan-JAK inhibitor, 5-10 mg twice daily. RNA extraction was followed by reverse transcription into cDNA, which acted as the sequencing template. Some clones are missing from TCRdb's copy, which holds only in-frame ones; the method was immunoSEQ multiplex PCR. Among some 120,000 clones, approximately 57% were seen once, and the ten largest hold around 6%. Sample: CD4+ T cells sorted from blood, taken at week 4, from a patient treated with tofacitinib. The receptor set was obtained from a human donor with alopecia areata.

This clone was found a few times. The chain links TRBV13 to TRBJ2-5; D remains ambiguous. The CDR3 sequence is 11 residues long. Trimming removed 3 bases at V and 1 base at J, with 0 bases between. The germline CDR1 and CDR2 sequences are PRHDT and FYEKMQ (reference sequence). The CDR3 DNA reads as TGTGCCAGCAGCTTCCAAGAGACCCAGTACTTC. Its protein product is CASSFQETQYF.

The V call is TRBV15, the J call TRBJ2-1, with unresolved D. CDR1 LNHNV and CDR2 YYDKDF come from the germline V gene (reference sequence). This CDR3 contains 15 residues. V was trimmed by 0 bases and J by 0 bases, leaving 6 bases between them. As DNA, the CDR3 is TGTGCCACCAGCAGAGATCTCTACTCCTACAATGAGCAGTTCTTC. Translation: CATSRDLYSYNEQFF.

This chain uses TRBV6-5 with TRBJ2-7, with D perhaps assigned TRBD1 or TRBD2 (5 bases each). CDR1 is MNHEY, CDR2 SVGAGI, per germline. The V end lost 5 bases, the J end lost 6 bases, and 11 bases lay between the germline ends. CDR3 size: 12 residues. The CDR3 nucleotides are TGTGCCAGCAGTGCATTGAGGGGCGAGCAGTACTTC. Its translation is CASSALRGEQYF.

This rearrangement joins TRBV4-2 to TRBJ2-7, with D maybe TRBD2 (5 bases). This CDR3 has 15 amino acids. In germline, CDR1 is LGHNA, CDR2 YNFKEQ. V lost 1 base, J lost 2 bases, and 12 bases lay in between. The CDR3 sequence: CASSQGERRAYEQYF. In DNA form, the CDR3 reads TGTGCCAGCAGCCAAGGGGAGCGGAGAGCCTACGAGCAGTACTTC.

The chain links TRBV7-9 to TRBJ1-5, with D possibly being TRBD1 (6 bases). V lost 5 bases and J lost 2, with 10 bases in between. CDR1 SEHNR and CDR2 FQNEAQ come from the germline V gene (reference sequence). The CDR3 runs to 14 residues. CDR3 DNA sequence: TGTGCCAGCAGCCTGGCAGGGGGCAATCAGCCCCAGCATTTT. This translates into CASSLAGGNQPQHF.

CDR3 sequence: CASSLIEEQPSLEQYF. As DNA, the CDR3 is TGTGCCAGCAGCTTAATCGAGGAGCAGCCATCTCTCGAGCAGTACTTC. This chain joins TRBV7-2 and TRBJ2-7; no firm D call. Germline V gene lookup returns CDR1 SGHTA and CDR2 FQGNSA. V lost 2 bases and J lost 6, with 20 bases in between. This CDR3 region has 16 residues.

V and J are TRBV19 and TRBJ2-2, with D uncertain. V gave up 4 bases and J gave up 2 bases, with 8 bases separating them. CDR1 and CDR2 (germline): LNHDA, SQIVND (reference sequence). The length of the CDR3 is 14 residues. The CDR3 DNA reads as TGTGCCAGTAGTACGAGGCCTAACACCGGGGAGCTGTTTTTT. Translation: CASSTRPNTGELFF. Full variable domain (outside the CDR3, taken from reference TRBV19 and TRBJ2-2): DGGITQSPKYLFRKEGQNVTLSCEQNLNHDAMYWYRQDPGQGLRLIYYSQIVNDFQKGDIAEGYSVSREKKESFPLTVTSAQKNPTAFYLCASSTRPNTGELFFGEGSRLTVL.

This clone was picked up a small number of times. The chain couples TRBV5-1 to TRBJ1-3; D not certain. Germline loops: CDR1 SGHRS, CDR2 YFSETQ. V was pared by 4 bases and J by 2 bases, with 7 bases between. The CDR3 extends over 13 amino acids. The CDR3 coding sequence is TGCGCCAGCAGCCGGGAGACTGGAAACACCATATATTTT. Translating it yields CASSRETGNTIYF.

The J gene is TRBJ2-5, the V gene TRBV18, with D perhaps matching TRBD1 (5 bases). Germline CDR1 and CDR2: KGHSH and LQKENI. Trimming shortened V by 0 bases and J by 7 bases, and 12 bases separated the two germline ends. The CDR3 has 14 residues. The DNA of the CDR3 is TGTGCCAGCTCACCACCACCGACAGATGGGACCCAGTACTTC. Its translation: CASSPPPTDGTQYF.

In nucleotides, the CDR3 is TGTGCCAGCACCCCGGACAGGGCCTACAATGAGCAGTTCTTC. It is translated as CASTPDRAYNEQFF. The chain recombines TRBV2 with TRBJ2-1; 8 bases are a match to TRBD1. CDR1 SNHLY and CDR2 FYNNEI come from the germline V gene. The CDR3 runs 14 residues. J gave up 2 bases and V 7 bases, and 4 bases lay outside the gene matches.

The chain employs TRBV14 and TRBJ2-5; 9 nucleotides line up with TRBD2. J lost 2 bases, V lost 4 bases, and 2 bases had no gene match. CDR3 length: 14 residues. The germline V gene has CDR1 SGHDN and CDR2 FVKESK. The CDR3 coding sequence is TGTGCCAGCAGCCGTCTAGCGGGGCAAGAGACCCAGTACTTC. Its translation is CASSRLAGQETQYF.

The CDR3 region has the DNA TGTGCCAGCAGTTTAGTCTACAATGAGCAGTTCTTC. This translates into CASSLVYNEQFF. The genes are TRBV28 and TRBJ2-1; D unresolved. V was trimmed by 2 bases and J by 3 bases, leaving 2 bases between them. There are 12 residues in the CDR3. Germline CDR1 MDHEN, CDR2 SYDVKM.

This clone was seen only a few times. The V and J genes are TRBV7-6 and TRBJ2-3; either TRBD1 or TRBD2 may supply D (5 bases each). This CDR3 is built from 15 residues. The V end lost 6 bases, the J end lost 1 base, and 14 bases lay between the germline ends. Germline values: CDR1 SGHVS, CDR2 FNYEAQ. CDR3 sequence (DNA): TGTGCCAGCAGACGGGACGGAGCCCGCACAGATACGCAGTATTTT. The encoded protein is CASRRDGARTDTQYF. Looking up the rest from reference TRBV7-6 and TRBJ2-3 gives the full variable domain: GAGVSQSPRYKVTKRGQDVALRCDPISGHVSLYWYRQALGQGPEFLTYFNYEAQQDKSGLPNDRFSAERPEGSISTLTIQRTEQRDSAMYRCASRRDGARTDTQYFGPGTRLTVL.

The J gene is TRBJ2-2, the V gene TRBV5-1; the match to TRBD2 covers 10 bases. This CDR3 spans 17 amino acids. Germline CDR1 SGHRS, CDR2 YFSETQ. The trim removed 5 bases at V and 4 bases at J, leaving 11 bases unmatched. The CDR3 protein is CASSRGLAGAATGELFF. The CDR3 DNA reads TGCGCCAGCAGTCGAGGCCTAGCGGGAGCGGCCACCGGGGAGCTGTTTTTT. The whole variable domain, filled in from reference TRBV5-1 and TRBJ2-2, reads KAGVTQTPRYLIKTRGQQVTLSCSPISGHRSVSWYQQTPGQGLQFLFEYFSETQRNKGNFPGRFSGRQFSNSRSEMNVSTLELGDSALYLCASSRGLAGAATGELFFGEGSRLTVL.

The chain recombines TRBV2 with TRBJ2-1; D is possibly TRBD1 (6 bases). Per germline, CDR1 SNHLY and CDR2 FYNNEI. The CDR3 is made up of 13 amino acids. V was clipped by 2 bases and J by 8 bases, with 10 bases between them. The CDR3 loop reads CASSETGPDEQFF. In DNA form, the CDR3 reads TGTGCCAGCAGTGAAACAGGGCCGGATGAGCAGTTCTTC.

The chain uses TRBV6-5 and TRBJ2-5; D ambiguous. The CDR3 covers 13 residues. V lost 0 bases to trimming and J lost 1 base, with 3 bases between them. Per the germline V gene, CDR1 is MNHEY and CDR2 is SVGAGI. The CDR3 spells CASSYSGQETQYF. CDR3 sequence (DNA): TGTGCCAGCAGTTACTCGGGCCAAGAGACCCAGTACTTC.

The rearrangement links TRBV5-1 to TRBJ2-5; D unresolved. Deletions cut 4 bases from V and 2 bases from J, with 3 bases between. CDR3 size: 11 residues. The germline CDR1 and CDR2 sequences are SGHRS and YFSETQ. CDR3 amino acids: CASSRQETQYF. As DNA, the CDR3 is TGCGCCAGCAGCCGACAAGAGACCCAGTACTTC.

V usage is TRBV21-1 and J usage is TRBJ1-2. TRBV21-1 is deemed a pseudogene. The CDR3 length is 12 residues. The CDR3 is CASYGTGHGYTF. The CDR3 region has the DNA TGTGCCAGCTACGGGACGGGTCACGGCTACACCTTC.

V is TRBV6-5 and J is TRBJ2-1; 8 bases fit TRBD1. Germline trimming cut 4 bases from V and 4 bases from J; bases unmatched to any gene: 9. There are 16 residues in the CDR3. Germline assignment: CDR1 MNHEY and CDR2 SVGAGI. CDR3 in DNA: TGTGCCAGCAGTTGGGTACCCGGGACAGGATACAATGAGCAGTTCTTC. It encodes CASSWVPGTGYNEQFF.

The V call is TRBV7-2, the J call TRBJ1-5, with D tentatively TRBD1 (5 bases). This CDR3 is built from 15 residues. V was trimmed by 3 bases and J by 4 bases, leaving 13 bases between them. CDR1 is SGHTA and CDR2 is FQGNSA in the germline V gene. The CDR3 spells CASSLKGGVNQPQHF. The CDR3 DNA reads as TGTGCCAGCAGCTTGAAGGGAGGGGTAAATCAGCCCCAGCATTTT.

The CDR3 loop is CASSLVPTRGNEQFF. The CDR3 coding sequence is TGTGCCAGCAGCTTAGTCCCCACCCGGGGGAATGAGCAGTTCTTC. The rearrangement uses TRBV7-2 and TRBJ2-1; TRBD2 is a possible D gene (6 bases). The germline V gene has CDR1 SGHTA and CDR2 FQGNSA. V shed 1 base and J shed 7 bases, with 14 bases lying between them. The CDR3 totals 15 residues.

The chain employs TRBV2 and TRBJ2-5; 7 positions agree with TRBD1. This CDR3 comprises 14 residues. V shed 6 bases, J shed 3 bases, and the junction held 7 bases outside the gene matches. Looked up from germline, CDR1 is SNHLY and CDR2 is FYNNEI. Here the CDR3 DNA reads TGTGCCAGCAGAGTTGGGACAGAAGAAGAGACCCAGTACTTC. Translation: CASRVGTEEETQYF.

This chain connects TRBV30 to TRBJ2-7, with 9 bases identical to TRBD1. This CDR3 contains 15 residues. Germline CDR1 and CDR2: GTSNPN and SVGIG (reference sequence). Trimming removed 0 bases from V and 3 bases from J; junction bases left unmatched: 6. The CDR3 here is CAWSVLQGAVYEQYF. The CDR3 region has the DNA TGTGCCTGGAGTGTATTACAGGGGGCTGTCTACGAGCAGTACTTC.

The rearrangement links TRBV30 to TRBJ2-1; the D gene is possibly TRBD1 (6 bases). This CDR3 spans 13 amino acids. Germline V CDR1 and CDR2: GTSNPN, SVGIG (reference sequence). The ends were cut back, 0 bases at V and 6 bases at J, with 9 bases in the middle. The CDR3 loop reads CAWSVQGPNEQFF. CDR3 nucleotides: TGTGCCTGGAGTGTACAGGGTCCCAATGAGCAGTTCTTC.

There are a few counts of this clone. The chain employs TRBV7-9 and TRBJ2-5; maybe TRBD1 (6 bases). Germline V lookup: CDR1 SEHNR, CDR2 FQNEAQ (reference sequence). This CDR3 has 16 amino acids. V shed 1 base and J shed 2 bases, with 14 bases lying between them. This CDR3 is CASSLEAGTRQETQYF. The CDR3 nucleotides are TGTGCCAGCAGCTTAGAGGCCGGGACAAGACAAGAGACCCAGTACTTC.